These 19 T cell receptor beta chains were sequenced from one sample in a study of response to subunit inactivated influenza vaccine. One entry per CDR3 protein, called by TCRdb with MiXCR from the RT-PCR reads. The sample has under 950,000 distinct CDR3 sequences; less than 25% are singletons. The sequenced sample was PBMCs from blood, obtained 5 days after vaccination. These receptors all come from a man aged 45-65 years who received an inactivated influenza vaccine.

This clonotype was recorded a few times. The CDR3 coding sequence is TGCAGCGTCGGGACTGTGGTAGATACGCAGTATTTT. Its translation: CSVGTVVDTQYF. The gene calls are TRBV29-1 and TRBJ2-3; tentatively, D is TRBD2 (6 bases). With 6 bases removed from V and 5 bases from J, the gap between germline ends came to 12 bases. CDR1 SQVTM and CDR2 ANQGSEA come from the germline V gene. This CDR3 contains 12 residues.

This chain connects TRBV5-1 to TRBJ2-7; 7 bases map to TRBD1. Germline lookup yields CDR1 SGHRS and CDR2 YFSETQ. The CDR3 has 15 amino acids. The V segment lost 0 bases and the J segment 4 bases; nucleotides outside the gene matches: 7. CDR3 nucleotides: TGCGCCAGCAGCTTGGACTTAGGGGGCTGGTACGAGCAGTACTTC. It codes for CASSLDLGGWYEQYF.

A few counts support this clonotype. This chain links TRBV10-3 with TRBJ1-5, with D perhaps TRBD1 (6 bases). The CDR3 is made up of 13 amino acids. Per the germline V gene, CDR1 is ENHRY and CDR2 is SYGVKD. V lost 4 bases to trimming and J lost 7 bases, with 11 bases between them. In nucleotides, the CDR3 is TGTGCCATCAGTGCCAGGGGCGAACAGCCCCAGCATTTT. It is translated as CAISARGEQPQHF.

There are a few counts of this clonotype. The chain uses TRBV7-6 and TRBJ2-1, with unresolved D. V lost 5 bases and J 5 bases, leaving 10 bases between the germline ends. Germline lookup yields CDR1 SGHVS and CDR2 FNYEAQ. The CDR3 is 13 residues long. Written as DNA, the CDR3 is TGTGCCAGCAGCCGGAGTGGAAACAATGAGCAGTTCTTC. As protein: CASSRSGNNEQFF.

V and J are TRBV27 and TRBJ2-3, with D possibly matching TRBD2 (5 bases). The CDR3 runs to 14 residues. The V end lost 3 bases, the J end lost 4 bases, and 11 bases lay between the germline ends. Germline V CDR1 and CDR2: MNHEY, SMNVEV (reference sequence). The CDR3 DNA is TGTGCCAGCAGTTTTGAGGGTGGGGCAGATACGCAGTATTTT. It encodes CASSFEGGADTQYF.

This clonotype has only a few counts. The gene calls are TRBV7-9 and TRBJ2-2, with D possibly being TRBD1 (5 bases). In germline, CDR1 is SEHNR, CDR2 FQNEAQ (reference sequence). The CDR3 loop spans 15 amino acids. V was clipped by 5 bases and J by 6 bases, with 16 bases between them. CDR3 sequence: CASSQSGRAPGELFF. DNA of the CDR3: TGTGCCAGCAGCCAAAGTGGCAGGGCGCCCGGGGAGCTGTTTTTT.

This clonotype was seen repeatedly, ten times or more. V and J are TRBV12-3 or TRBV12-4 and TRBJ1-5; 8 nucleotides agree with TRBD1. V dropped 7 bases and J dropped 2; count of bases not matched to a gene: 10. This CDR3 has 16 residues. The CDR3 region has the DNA TGTGCCAGCACCTTTCAGGGGGCGGTGGGCAATCAGCCCCAGCATTTT. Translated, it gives CASTFQGAVGNQPQHF.

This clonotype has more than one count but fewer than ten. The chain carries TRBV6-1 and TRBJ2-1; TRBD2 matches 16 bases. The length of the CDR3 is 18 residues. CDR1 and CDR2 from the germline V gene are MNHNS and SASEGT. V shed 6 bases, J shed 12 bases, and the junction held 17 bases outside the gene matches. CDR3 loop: CASSSGTSGRGGGNGQFF. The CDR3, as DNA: TGTGCCAGCAGCTCCGGGACTAGCGGGAGGGGGGGAGGTAACGGGCAGTTCTTC.

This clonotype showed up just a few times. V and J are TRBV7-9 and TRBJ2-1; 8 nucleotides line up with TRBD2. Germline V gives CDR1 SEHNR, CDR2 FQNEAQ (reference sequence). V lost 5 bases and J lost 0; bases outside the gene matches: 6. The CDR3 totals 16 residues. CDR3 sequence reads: CASSPQRGSSYNEQFF. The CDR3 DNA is TGTGCCAGCAGCCCGCAGCGGGGGAGCTCCTACAATGAGCAGTTCTTC.

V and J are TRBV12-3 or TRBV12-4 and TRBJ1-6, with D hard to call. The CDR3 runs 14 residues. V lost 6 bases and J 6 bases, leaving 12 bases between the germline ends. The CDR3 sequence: CASSQAGFNSPLHF. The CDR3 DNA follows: TGTGCCAGCAGCCAAGCGGGGTTTAATTCACCCCTCCACTTT.

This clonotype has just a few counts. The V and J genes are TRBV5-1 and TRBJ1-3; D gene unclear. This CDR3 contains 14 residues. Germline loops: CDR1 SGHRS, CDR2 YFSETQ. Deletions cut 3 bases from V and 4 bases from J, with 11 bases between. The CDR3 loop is CASSSSEEGNTIYF. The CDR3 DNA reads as TGCGCCAGCAGCTCCAGCGAGGAGGGAAACACCATATATTTT.

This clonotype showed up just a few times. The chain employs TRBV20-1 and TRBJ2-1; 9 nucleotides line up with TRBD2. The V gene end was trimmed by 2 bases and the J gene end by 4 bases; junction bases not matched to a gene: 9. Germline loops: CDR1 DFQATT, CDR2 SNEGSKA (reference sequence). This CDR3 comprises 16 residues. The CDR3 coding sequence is TGCAGTGCTAGACCTATAGCGGGGGAAACATACAATGAGCAGTTCTTC. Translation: CSARPIAGETYNEQFF.

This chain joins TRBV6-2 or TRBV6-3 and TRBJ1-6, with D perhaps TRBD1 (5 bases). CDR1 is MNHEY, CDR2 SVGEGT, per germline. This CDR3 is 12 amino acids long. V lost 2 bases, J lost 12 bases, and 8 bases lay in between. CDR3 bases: TGTGCCAGCAGTTACAGTAGGGGACCCCTCCACTTT. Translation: CASSYSRGPLHF.

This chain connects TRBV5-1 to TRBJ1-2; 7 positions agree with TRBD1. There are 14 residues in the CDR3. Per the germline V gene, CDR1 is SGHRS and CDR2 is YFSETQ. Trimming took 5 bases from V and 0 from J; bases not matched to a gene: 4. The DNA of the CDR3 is TGCGCCAGCAGGAGACAGGGATCTAACTATGGCTACACCTTC. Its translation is CASRRQGSNYGYTF.

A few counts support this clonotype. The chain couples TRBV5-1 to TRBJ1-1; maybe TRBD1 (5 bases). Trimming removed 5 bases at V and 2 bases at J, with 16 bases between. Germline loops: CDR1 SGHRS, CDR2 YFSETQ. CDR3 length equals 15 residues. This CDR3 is CASSGETGENTEAFF. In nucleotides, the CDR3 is TGCGCCAGCAGTGGGGAGACGGGGGAAAACACTGAAGCTTTCTTT.

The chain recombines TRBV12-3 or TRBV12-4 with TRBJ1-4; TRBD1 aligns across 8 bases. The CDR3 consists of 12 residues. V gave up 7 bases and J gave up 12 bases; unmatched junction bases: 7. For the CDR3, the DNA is TGTGCCAGCACTACCGGACAGGGTGAACTGTTTTTT. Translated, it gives CASTTGQGELFF.

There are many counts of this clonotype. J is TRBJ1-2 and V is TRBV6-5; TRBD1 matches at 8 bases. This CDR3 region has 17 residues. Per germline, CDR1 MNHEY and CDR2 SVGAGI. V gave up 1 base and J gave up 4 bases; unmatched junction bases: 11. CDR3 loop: CASSYWDRDRNLYGYTF. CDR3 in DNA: TGTGCCAGCAGTTACTGGGACCGGGACAGGAACCTCTATGGCTACACCTTC.

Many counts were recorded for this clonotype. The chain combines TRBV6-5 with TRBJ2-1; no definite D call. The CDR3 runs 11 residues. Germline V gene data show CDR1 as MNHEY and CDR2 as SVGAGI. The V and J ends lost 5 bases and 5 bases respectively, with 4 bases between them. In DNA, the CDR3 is TGTGCCAGCAGTCGAAACAATGAGCAGTTCTTC. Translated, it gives CASSRNNEQFF.

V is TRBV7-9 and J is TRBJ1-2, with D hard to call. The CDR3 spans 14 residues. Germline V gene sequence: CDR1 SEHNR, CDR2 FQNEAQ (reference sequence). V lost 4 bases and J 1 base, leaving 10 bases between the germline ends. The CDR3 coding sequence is TGTGCCAGCAGCTCACTCGAGGTTAACTATGGCTACACCTTC. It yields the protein CASSSLEVNYGYTF.